This is a list of T cell receptor beta chains from one sample in a study of T cells after posttransplantation cyclophosphamide. Using immunoSEQ multiplex PCR, the repertoire was profiled, and TCRdb retains in-frame clones only, with some absent. The data contain roughly 19,000 clones, around 87% of them singletons. Sequencing was performed on PBMCs, taken less than 400 days after allogeneic stem cell transplant with calcineurin inhibitor and methotrexate. Receptor source: a female patient aged 25-40 years who received an allogeneic stem cell transplant from an unrelated donor, was CMV-positive, and had acute and chronic GVHD. Some T cells may have originated in the graft donor. The CDR3 runs from the conserved cysteine through the conserved F or W. A D gene is named only where the DNA matches it firmly. Not all rows give a size; the values are once, few, many and, for expanded clones, a class.

CDR3 protein: CASSASLGVMNTEAFF
CDR3 DNA: TGTGCCAGCAGCGCCTCCTTAGGGGTCATGAACACTGAAGCTTTCTTT
clone size: -
V gene: TRBV9
CDR3 length: 16
D gene: -
J gene: TRBJ1-1

CDR3 protein: CAWRTPGWYEQYF
CDR3 DNA: TGTGCCTGGAGGACTCCGGGGTGGTACGAGCAGTACTTC
clone size: -
V gene: TRBV30
CDR3 length: 13
D gene: -
J gene: TRBJ2-7

CDR3 protein: CASSLVGWSYNSPLHF
CDR3 DNA: TGTGCCAGCAGCTTAGTCGGGTGGTCCTATAATTCACCCCTCCACTTT
clone size: -
V gene: TRBV7-6
CDR3 length: 16
D gene: -
J gene: TRBJ1-6

CDR3 protein: CASTKADEAFF
CDR3 DNA: TGTGCCAGCACCAAAGCTGATGAAGCTTTCTTT
clone size: -
V gene: TRBV6-1
CDR3 length: 11
D gene: -
J gene: TRBJ1-1

CDR3 protein: CASSPARRNTEAFF
CDR3 DNA: TGTGCCAGCAGCCCGGCTCGGAGGAACACTGAAGCTTTCTTT
clone size: few
V gene: TRBV7-9
CDR3 length: 14
D gene: -
J gene: TRBJ1-1

CDR3 protein: CASSPGLAGFSYNEQFF
CDR3 DNA: TGTGCCAGCAGCCCCGGACTAGCGGGGTTCTCCTACAATGAGCAGTTCTTC
clone size: -
V gene: TRBV7-3
CDR3 length: 17
D gene: TRBD2
J gene: TRBJ2-1

CDR3 protein: CASSERGPVDTEAFF
CDR3 DNA: TGTGCCAGCAGCGAACGGGGTCCGGTGGACACTGAAGCTTTCTTT
clone size: -
V gene: TRBV27
CDR3 length: 15
D gene: -
J gene: TRBJ1-1

CDR3 protein: CASSSNRGELFF
CDR3 DNA: TGTGCCAGCAGCTCCAATAGAGGGGAGCTGTTTTTT
clone size: -
V gene: TRBV11-2
CDR3 length: 12
D gene: -
J gene: TRBJ2-2

CDR3 protein: CASSQRSEGYNEQFF
CDR3 DNA: TGTGCCAGCAGCCAAAGAAGTGAGGGATACAATGAGCAGTTCTTC
clone size: -
V gene: TRBV14
CDR3 length: 15
D gene: -
J gene: TRBJ2-1

CDR3 protein: CASTQSGGRNTIYF
CDR3 DNA: TGTGCCAGCACACAGTCGGGGGGTCGAAACACCATATATTTT
clone size: -
V gene: TRBV5-4
CDR3 length: 14
D gene: -
J gene: TRBJ1-3

CDR3 protein: CASSLRQGADYGYTF
CDR3 DNA: TGTGCCAGTAGTTTAAGACAGGGGGCAGACTATGGCTACACCTTC
clone size: -
V gene: TRBV19
CDR3 length: 15
D gene: TRBD1
J gene: TRBJ1-2

CDR3 protein: CSVVGGRDTEAFF
CDR3 DNA: TGCAGCGTTGTCGGGGGGCGGGACACTGAAGCTTTCTTT
clone size: -
V gene: TRBV29-1
CDR3 length: 13
D gene: -
J gene: TRBJ1-1

CDR3 protein: CASRSSKVQFF
CDR3 DNA: TGTGCCAGCAGGTCGTCTAAAGTGCAGTTCTTC
clone size: -
V gene: TRBV6-1
CDR3 length: 11
D gene: -
J gene: TRBJ2-1

CDR3 protein: CASSFWGDTEAFF
CDR3 DNA: TGTGCCAGCAGCTTCTGGGGGGACACTGAAGCTTTCTTT
clone size: -
V gene: TRBV11-3
CDR3 length: 13
D gene: -
J gene: TRBJ1-1

CDR3 protein: CASSPDSGETQYF
CDR3 DNA: TGTGCCAGCTCTCCCGATAGTGGAGAGACCCAGTACTTC
clone size: -
V gene: TRBV18
CDR3 length: 13
D gene: -
J gene: TRBJ2-5

CDR3 protein: CASSYRGQETQYF
CDR3 DNA: TGCGCCAGCAGCTACCGAGGACAAGAGACCCAGTACTTC
clone size: -
V gene: TRBV5-1
CDR3 length: 13
D gene: -
J gene: TRBJ2-5

CDR3 protein: CATALNRDGEQFF
CDR3 DNA: TGCGCCACCGCTTTGAACAGGGACGGTGAGCAGTTCTTC
clone size: -
V gene: TRBV10-1
CDR3 length: 13
D gene: -
J gene: TRBJ2-1

CDR3 protein: CSPLGTSDYNEQFF
CDR3 DNA: TGCAGCCCCCTAGGGACTAGCGACTACAATGAGCAGTTCTTC
clone size: -
V gene: TRBV29-1
CDR3 length: 14
D gene: TRBD2
J gene: TRBJ2-1

CDR3 protein: CASSPLPGRGSDEQYF
CDR3 DNA: TGTGCCAGCTCACCACTTCCCGGGAGGGGATCAGACGAGCAGTACTTC
clone size: -
V gene: TRBV18
CDR3 length: 16
D gene: TRBD2
J gene: TRBJ2-7

CDR3 protein: CASSLWAGVADNEQFF
CDR3 DNA: TGTGCCAGCAGTTTATGGGCGGGAGTGGCTGACAATGAGCAGTTCTTC
clone size: -
V gene: TRBV28
CDR3 length: 16
D gene: TRBD2
J gene: TRBJ2-1

CDR3 protein: CATSPRAGLYNEQFF
CDR3 DNA: TGTGCCACCAGCCCGAGGGCGGGTCTCTACAATGAGCAGTTCTTC
clone size: -
V gene: TRBV28
CDR3 length: 15
D gene: -
J gene: TRBJ2-1

CDR3 protein: CASTSILSVNTDTQYF
CDR3 DNA: TGTGCCAGCACTTCTATACTGTCCGTTAACACAGATACGCAGTATTTT
clone size: -
V gene: TRBV2
CDR3 length: 16
D gene: -
J gene: TRBJ2-3

CDR3 protein: CASSVWREGREQYF
CDR3 DNA: TGTGCCAGCAGCGTATGGCGGGAGGGCCGGGAGCAGTACTTC
clone size: -
V gene: TRBV9
CDR3 length: 14
D gene: TRBD2
J gene: TRBJ2-7

CDR3 protein: CASGLGTGTTDTQYF
CDR3 DNA: TGTGCTAGTGGTTTGGGGACAGGCACCACAGATACGCAGTATTTT
clone size: once
V gene: TRBV12-5
CDR3 length: 15
D gene: TRBD1
J gene: TRBJ2-3

CDR3 protein: CASSLDQGKNYGYTF
CDR3 DNA: TGTGCCAGCAGCTTAGACCAGGGGAAAAACTATGGCTACACCTTC
clone size: -
V gene: TRBV7-8
CDR3 length: 15
D gene: -
J gene: TRBJ1-2

CDR3 protein: CASSAETGVGAEAFF
CDR3 DNA: TGTGCCAGCAGCGCCGAGACAGGGGTTGGGGCTGAAGCTTTCTTT
clone size: -
V gene: TRBV9
CDR3 length: 15
D gene: TRBD1
J gene: TRBJ1-1